This record looks at one T cell receptor beta chain sequence and its context. The antigen remains undetermined. The CDR3 sequence is 18 residues long. Per the germline V gene, CDR1 is SNHLY and CDR2 is FYNNEI. V shed 0 bases, J shed 2 bases, and the junction held 5 bases outside the gene matches. Data came from immunoSEQ multiplex PCR; TCRdb stores just in-frame clones and leaves some out. The sample lists 40,000 to 60,000 clones, approximately 90% occurring once. This specimen comes from a study of OX40 agonist ivuxolimab in advanced cancers. Study overall: Patient treatment consisted of intravenous ivuxolimab administration every 2 weeks at 0.01 to 10 mg/kg. Points from the study as a whole: Compared with CD4+, CD8+ T cells on average had more expanded clones.

The sequences come from CD4+ or CD8+ T cells sorted from blood, collected in a trial of the OX40 agonist ivuxolimab. This receptor was taken from an adult with an advanced solid tumor such as melanoma, head and neck, liver or kidney cancer. V and J are TRBV2 and TRBJ2-3, with 13 positions matching TRBD2. As DNA, the CDR3 is TGTGCCAGCAGTGAAGCTAGGACTAGCGGGGGAATCACAGATACGCAGTATTTT. It yields the protein CASSEARTSGGITDTQYF.